This T cell receptor (beta chain) was recorded in a study of blood T cell repertoires in COVID-19. Study at large: The United States, Italy and Spain supplied acute and convalescent COVID-19 samples. PBMCs, B-cell-depleted T cells, or T cells were the source of the cDNA or gDNA that made up the material.

Seattle's enrolled individuals joined amid active infection and were then monitored longitudinally. The CDR3 is 14 amino acids. Looked up from germline, CDR1 is SQVTM and CDR2 is ANQGSEA. Trimming took off 8 bases at V and 9 bases at J, with 23 bases between the two ends. Per the study methods: Counts of nucleated cells, estimated from reference gene primer amplification, were obtained. Measured with immunoSEQ multiplex PCR; TCRdb has only the in-frame clones, and not every one. V and J calls and clone size are as listed in that table; D and trimming were resolved from the DNA. The sample has approximately 110,000 clones; approximately 74% are singletons. This clone was seen a few times.

The origin of this receptor is a man older than 75 with COVID-19, enrolled during active disease. Specimen: peripheral blood. This chain joins TRBV29-1 and TRBJ2-1; a weak D match, TRBD2 (6 bases). The CDR3 DNA follows: TGCAGCACCCAGCAGGGACTTCTTTCGGGTGAGCAGTTCTTC. Protein: CSTQQGLLSGEQFF.